The present entry profiles one TCR beta chain with its context. The sample is drawn from a study of blood T cell repertoires in COVID-19. Study-level background: The United States, Italy and Spain provided the acute and convalescent COVID-19 samples. T cells, B-cell-depleted T cells, or PBMCs supplied cDNA or gDNA.

Profiled with immunoSEQ multiplex PCR; TCRdb holds only in-frame clones, not every one. The table records fewer than 400,000 clones, about 85% of them present only once. CDR3 size: 16 residues. Trimming took 0 bases from V and 1 from J, leaving 12 bases between them. Germline V gene sequence: CDR1 SGHDN, CDR2 FVKESK. Source material: peripheral blood. The V gene is TRBV14, the J gene TRBJ2-5; no reliable D call. The clonotype was recovered from a woman aged 18 to 35 with acute or convalescent COVID-19. The chain's CDR3 is CASSQDRRLTQETQYF. In DNA form, the CDR3 reads TGTGCCAGCAGCCAAGATAGGCGACTGACCCAAGAGACCCAGTACTTC.